This T cell receptor (beta chain) is drawn from a study of CD8 T cells in ankylosing spondylitis. Findings of the study overall: The clones that were linked to disease were reported to be significantly enriched in matched synovial fluid samples from ankylosing spondylitis patients.

The CDR3 extends over 16 amino acids. V was clipped by 7 bases and J by 5 bases, with 22 bases between them. In germline, CDR1 is MDHEN, CDR2 SYDVKM. The authors made TCR beta libraries by quantitative 5'-RACE with molecular barcodes. One entry per CDR3 protein results from TCRdb running MiXCR on the 5' RACE reads. The sample gives some 350,000 distinct CDR3 sequences, roughly 15% of which show up once; around 0.99% is in the top ten. Notes on this clonotype: Its antigen is as yet unknown.

The source of this sequence is a male donor with ankylosing spondylitis or in good health (not recorded which). Sequencing used blood, either unsorted or a sorted T cell fraction (not recorded which). The chain recombines TRBV28 with TRBJ2-3; D tentatively reads TRBD1 or TRBD2 (5 bases each). For the CDR3, the DNA is TGTGCCAGCAAGGGTCTTGGCAGGGCTCGGGGAGATACGCAGTATTTT. It is translated as CASKGLGRARGDTQYF.